The 32 T cell receptor beta chains below were found in one sample sequenced in a study of T cells after yellow fever vaccination. TCRdb itself ran the 5' RACE reads through MiXCR, one entry per CDR3 protein. The sample lists some 550,000 distinct CDR3 sequences, roughly 19% occurring once. Source: PBMCs, taken 15 days after the yellow fever booster vaccination. These receptor sequences come from a man aged 30 to 39 who received the YFV17D yellow fever vaccine.

The table lists this clonotype with a few counts. V gene TRBV28 combines with J gene TRBJ2-2; TRBD1 is a possible D gene (6 bases). The CDR3 length is 18 residues. The V gene lost 7 bases and the J gene lost 2 bases, with 23 bases spanning the gap. Germline CDR1 and CDR2: MDHEN and SYDVKM. DNA for the CDR3: TGTGCCAGCATCCCAGGGGCGTTTATCCGTTTTAACACCGGGGAGCTGTTTTTT. Translated: CASIPGAFIRFNTGELFF.

This clonotype was counted between two and nine times. The gene calls are TRBV5-1 and TRBJ2-6; D assignment may be TRBD1 or TRBD2 (5 bases each). V shed 4 bases and J shed 2 bases, with 10 bases lying between them. The CDR3 sequence is 15 residues long. Germline CDR1 SGHRS, CDR2 YFSETQ. CDR3 in amino acids: CASSGQGAGANVLTF. The DNA for the CDR3 is TGCGCCAGCAGCGGTCAGGGAGCTGGGGCCAACGTCCTGACTTTC.

The chain has TRBV7-9 and TRBJ2-2, with 7 bases aligning to TRBD1. This CDR3 is built from 15 residues. V shed 6 bases and J 2 bases; nucleotides not matched to a gene: 6. Looked up from germline, CDR1 is SEHNR and CDR2 is FQNEAQ (reference sequence). This CDR3 reads CASRLRDSNTGELFF. CDR3 in DNA: TGTGCCAGCAGGTTAAGGGACAGTAACACCGGGGAGCTGTTTTTT.

This clonotype has more than one count but fewer than ten. The chain recombines TRBV20-1 with TRBJ2-1; the D call may be TRBD1 or TRBD2 (5 bases each). The CDR3 totals 16 residues. V was pared by 1 base and J by 2 bases, with 15 bases between. Germline V gene sequence: CDR1 DFQATT, CDR2 SNEGSKA (reference sequence). CDR3: CSARGGSGGAYNEQFF. For the CDR3, the DNA is TGCAGTGCTAGAGGGGGGTCAGGAGGCGCCTACAATGAGCAGTTCTTC.

The chain has TRBV11-2 and TRBJ2-5, with D possibly matching TRBD2 (6 bases). Trimming cost V 3 bases and J 5 bases, with 16 bases left between them. Germline CDR1 SGHAT, CDR2 FQNNGV. The CDR3 runs 15 residues. CDR3 nucleotide sequence: TGTGCCAGCAGCTTGGGCGGGACCCGTATCGAGACCCAGTACTTC. Protein product: CASSLGGTRIETQYF.

The V and J genes are TRBV18 and TRBJ2-7, with D possibly TRBD1 on 7 matching bases. The CDR3 spans 13 residues. V dropped 4 bases and J dropped 7 bases, with 14 bases sitting between them. Germline loops: CDR1 KGHSH, CDR2 LQKENI. CDR3 sequence (DNA): TGTGCCAGCTCACGGACGACAGGGAGGGAGCAGTACTTC. Translating gives CASSRTTGREQYF.

This clonotype was seen ten or more times. The chain employs TRBV7-9 and TRBJ2-7, with D hard to call. CDR3 size: 14 residues. V shed 1 base and J shed 1 base, with 8 bases lying between them. Germline loops: CDR1 SEHNR, CDR2 FQNEAQ (reference sequence). CDR3 region: CASSLGDLSYEQYF. In nucleotides, the CDR3 is TGTGCCAGCAGCTTAGGGGATCTTTCCTACGAGCAGTACTTC.

The chain is built from TRBV5-1 and TRBJ2-1; a possible D gene is TRBD2 (6 bases). V was shortened by 2 bases and J by 3 bases, with 12 bases between the two germline ends. Germline values: CDR1 SGHRS, CDR2 YFSETQ. This CDR3 spans 15 amino acids. Written as DNA, the CDR3 is TGCGCCAGCAGCTTCCGGCGGGGCCTCTACAATGAGCAGTTCTTC. Its translation is CASSFRRGLYNEQFF.

This chain links TRBV5-1 with TRBJ1-2; TRBD1 might be the D (6 bases). Trimming took off 2 bases at V and 3 bases at J, with 14 bases between the two ends. CDR3 length: 15 amino acids. Germline assignment: CDR1 SGHRS and CDR2 YFSETQ. The DNA of the CDR3 is TGCGCCAGCAGCTTATCGGGGGCGGTCGACTATGGCTACACCTTC. Residues: CASSLSGAVDYGYTF. Based on the CDR3 plus reference TRBV5-1 and TRBJ1-2, the full variable domain is KAGVTQTPRYLIKTRGQQVTLSCSPISGHRSVSWYQQTPGQGLQFLFEYFSETQRNKGNFPGRFSGRQFSNSRSEMNVSTLELGDSALYLCASSLSGAVDYGYTFGSGTRLTVV.

This clonotype appeared once. This chain joins TRBV7-9 and TRBJ2-1; D might be TRBD1 or TRBD2, each matching 5 bases. The CDR3 has 16 residues. V shed 8 bases and J shed 3 bases, with 20 bases lying between them. CDR1 is SEHNR, CDR2 FQNEAQ, per germline (reference sequence). CDR3 sequence reads: CASPKGSRDFYNEQFF. CDR3 coding DNA: TGTGCCAGCCCTAAGGGGAGTCGGGATTTCTACAATGAGCAGTTCTTC. Filled out from reference TRBV7-9 and TRBJ2-1, the complete variable domain reads DTGVSQNPRHKITKRGQNVTFRCDPISEHNRLYWYRQTLGQGPEFLTYFQNEAQLEKSRLLSDRFSAERPKGSFSTLEIQRTEQGDSAMYLCASPKGSRDFYNEQFFGPGTRLTVL.

The chain has TRBV7-2 and TRBJ1-1; TRBD1 is a possible D gene (5 bases). Per germline, CDR1 SGHTA and CDR2 FQGNSA. V was pared by 4 bases and J by 3 bases, with 6 bases between. The CDR3 extends over 12 amino acids. The CDR3: CASSWGDTEAFF. As DNA, the CDR3 is TGTGCCAGCAGCTGGGGGGACACTGAAGCTTTCTTT.

This clonotype was seen more than once but under ten times. The genes are TRBV9 and TRBJ1-3; the D is unclear. Germline assignment: CDR1 SGDLS and CDR2 YYNGEE. The CDR3 has 16 amino acids. V lost 0 bases to trimming and J lost 3 bases, with 13 bases between them. This chain's CDR3 is CASSVEDGTRGNTIYF. CDR3 bases: TGTGCCAGCAGCGTAGAAGACGGAACTCGTGGAAACACCATATATTTT.

The chain links TRBV7-2 to TRBJ2-7; TRBD2 aligns across 7 bases. The J segment lost 4 bases and the V segment lost 3 bases, leaving 9 bases of the junction unmatched. CDR3 length: 15 amino acids. Germline V gene data show CDR1 as SGHTA and CDR2 as FQGNSA. The DNA of the CDR3 is TGTGCCAGCAGCTTTTTGGCTAGCGGTAAATACGAGCAGTACTTC. This translates into CASSFLASGKYEQYF. Full variable domain (missing parts from reference TRBV7-2 and TRBJ2-7): GAGVSQSPSNKVTEKGKDVELRCDPISGHTALYWYRQSLGQGLEFLIYFQGNSAPDKSGLPSDRFSAERTGGSVSTLTIQRTQQEDSAVYLCASSFLASGKYEQYFGPGTRLTVT.

This clonotype was detected only a few times. The chain carries TRBV21-1 and TRBJ2-5; TRBD1, the table's D call, lacks a check against the DNA. TRBV21-1 is tagged as a pseudogene. The CDR3 has 15 amino acids. CDR3 residues: CASSKNGTEQETQYF. The CDR3 DNA is TGTGCCAGCAGCAAAAATGGGACGGAGCAAGAGACCCAGTACTTC.

The rearrangement joins TRBV15 to TRBJ1-3; tentatively, D is TRBD1 (5 bases). CDR1 is LNHNV and CDR2 is YYDKDF in the germline V gene (reference sequence). This CDR3 contains 16 residues. Trimming shortened V by 1 base and J by 4 bases, and 14 bases separated the two germline ends. In DNA form, the CDR3 reads TGTGCCACCAGCAGAGCGTCCAGGGCGGGCGGAAACACCATATATTTT. Amino acids: CATSRASRAGGNTIYF.

This chain joins TRBV7-9 and TRBJ1-5; no reliable D call. Germline values: CDR1 SEHNR, CDR2 FQNEAQ (reference sequence). This CDR3 comprises 14 residues. Trimming took 4 bases from V and 6 from J, leaving 13 bases between them. The CDR3 DNA follows: TGTGCCAGCAGCTCCCCGGACGTCGGTCAGCCCCAGCATTTT. Its translation: CASSSPDVGQPQHF.

The genes are TRBV12-3 or TRBV12-4 and TRBJ2-7; tentative D call: TRBD2 (5 bases). The CDR3 sequence is 13 residues long. Deletions cut 3 bases from V and 7 bases from J, with 13 bases between. The CDR3 loop reads CASSFHPAGEQYF. The CDR3 DNA follows: TGTGCCAGCAGTTTCCACCCCGCGGGTGAGCAGTACTTC.

V and J are TRBV2 and TRBJ2-3, with 10 nucleotides matching TRBD2. In germline, CDR1 is SNHLY, CDR2 FYNNEI. The CDR3 loop spans 14 amino acids. V shed 8 bases, J shed 1 base, and the junction held 3 bases outside the gene matches. CDR3 region: CASGGTSGTDTQYF. CDR3 bases: TGTGCCAGCGGTGGGACTAGCGGCACAGATACGCAGTATTTT. The entire variable domain, with the rest obtained from reference TRBV2 and TRBJ2-3, is as follows: EPEVTQTPSHQVTQMGQEVILRCVPISNHLYFYWYRQILGQKVEFLVSFYNNEISEKSEIFDDQFSVERPDGSNFTLKIRSTKLEDSAMYFCASGGTSGTDTQYFGPGTRLTVL.

The rearrangement links TRBV7-3 to TRBJ2-1, with 11 bases that match TRBD2. The CDR3 has 15 amino acids. Per germline, CDR1 SGHTA and CDR2 FQGTGA. V shed 5 bases and J 5 bases; nucleotides not matched to a gene: 5. CDR3 coding DNA: TGTGCCAGCAGCGCGACTAGCGGGGCAAACAATGAGCAGTTCTTC. This translates into CASSATSGANNEQFF.

This clonotype has just a few counts. V is TRBV6-5 and J is TRBJ2-2, with D unclear. The germline V gene has CDR1 MNHEY and CDR2 SVGAGI. The germline V and J ends were trimmed by 0 bases and 7 bases, with 6 bases remaining between them. This CDR3 region has 13 residues. The CDR3 region is CASSYSGVGELFF. The CDR3, as DNA: TGTGCCAGCAGTTACTCCGGAGTCGGGGAGCTGTTTTTT.

V is TRBV27 and J is TRBJ2-2; possibly TRBD1 or TRBD2 for D (6 bases each). Trimming removed 10 bases from V and 5 bases from J, with 17 bases in between. Germline V lookup: CDR1 MNHEY, CDR2 SMNVEV (reference sequence). This CDR3 spans 14 amino acids. CDR3 in DNA: TGTGCCACCACTATCCAAGGGGGGACCGGGGAGCTGTTTTTT. This translates into CATTIQGGTGELFF.

This clonotype has a handful of counts. The chain combines TRBV7-8 with TRBJ1-3, with D tentatively TRBD1 (5 bases). The V end was cut by 5 bases, the J end by 5 bases, with 7 bases between. This CDR3 has 12 residues. Germline V gene lookup returns CDR1 SGHVS and CDR2 FQNEAQ. In DNA, the CDR3 is TGTGCCAGCAGCCCGGACAGAAACACCATATATTTT. Encoded protein: CASSPDRNTIYF.

The CDR3 sequence is CSELETLAGAYNEQFF. CDR3 DNA: TGCAGCGAACTAGAAACCCTAGCGGGTGCCTACAATGAGCAGTTCTTC. This chain uses TRBV29-1 with TRBJ2-1; 8 nucleotides line up with TRBD2. The J segment lost 2 bases and the V segment lost 7 bases, leaving 13 bases of the junction unmatched. Germline V gene lookup returns CDR1 SQVTM and CDR2 ANQGSEA. The length of the CDR3 is 16 residues.

The chain links TRBV6-2 or TRBV6-3 to TRBJ2-3; the match to TRBD1 covers 9 bases. CDR1 is MNHEY, CDR2 SVGEGT, per germline. J gave up 8 bases and V 4 bases, and 13 bases lay outside the gene matches. The length of the CDR3 is 16 residues. In DNA form, the CDR3 reads TGTGCCAGCAGTTCCCGGACAGGGGTCGCTCTGGGTACGCAGTATTTT. It specifies CASSSRTGVALGTQYF.

This clonotype occurred a few times. V and J are TRBV6-2 or TRBV6-3 and TRBJ2-5; no firm D call. The CDR3 runs to 14 residues. V lost 0 bases, J lost 4 bases, and 9 bases lay in between. CDR1 MNHEY and CDR2 SVGEGT come from the germline V gene. The CDR3 DNA reads as TGTGCCAGCAGTTACTCGACGAAGGGAGAGACCCAGTACTTC. It yields the protein CASSYSTKGETQYF.

The V call is TRBV6-5, the J call TRBJ1-2; 7 bases align to TRBD1. Per germline, CDR1 MNHEY and CDR2 SVGAGI. The V and J ends lost 3 bases and 9 bases, in that order; junction bases with no gene match: 10. The CDR3 has 14 residues. CDR3: CASSYGGQPYSYTF. As DNA, the CDR3 is TGTGCCAGCAGTTATGGGGGACAGCCATATAGCTACACCTTC.

This chain links TRBV20-1 with TRBJ2-1; weak D call: TRBD2 (6 bases). The CDR3 has 13 amino acids. Germline V gene data show CDR1 as DFQATT and CDR2 as SNEGSKA (reference sequence). Deletions cut 2 bases from V and 4 bases from J, with 9 bases between. CDR3 DNA sequence: TGCAGTGCTAGAAGGGAGGCGTACAATGAGCAGTTCTTC. As protein: CSARREAYNEQFF.

The chain employs TRBV4-3 and TRBJ2-1; TRBD2 agrees at 7 bases. Germline V gene data show CDR1 as LGHNA and CDR2 as YSLEER. The V segment lost 1 base and the J segment 7 bases; nucleotides outside the gene matches: 4. CDR3 length equals 14 residues. This CDR3 is CASSQGEGLNEQFF. Here the CDR3 DNA reads TGCGCCAGCAGCCAAGGGGAGGGATTAAATGAGCAGTTCTTC.

This chain's CDR3 is CAISESGTSGRLAKNIQYF. The CDR3 bases are TGTGCCATCAGTGAGTCTGGGACTAGCGGGAGGCTAGCCAAAAACATTCAGTACTTC. The rearrangement joins TRBV10-3 to TRBJ2-4; 15 nucleotides align to TRBD2. V lost 0 bases to trimming and J lost 0 bases; unmatched junction nucleotides: 3. Germline CDR1 is ENHRY and CDR2 is SYGVKD. CDR3 length equals 19 residues.

The chain recombines TRBV18 with TRBJ2-7; D unclear. The CDR3 length is 13 residues. Germline V CDR1 and CDR2: KGHSH, LQKENI. V was trimmed by 1 base and J by 5 bases, leaving 9 bases between them. The CDR3 here is CASSPRRSDEQYF. DNA for the CDR3: TGTGCCAGCTCACCACGACGAAGCGACGAGCAGTACTTC.

Many counts were recorded for this clonotype. The J gene is TRBJ1-1, the V gene TRBV7-8; D might be TRBD1 (6 bases). V gave up 2 bases and J gave up 6 bases, with 16 bases separating them. CDR3 size: 15 residues. CDR1 and CDR2 from the germline V gene are SGHVS and FQNEAQ. CDR3 sequence (DNA): TGTGCCAGCAGCTTATCTAGGGGGGCGGGGGCTGAAGCTTTCTTT. Its translation is CASSLSRGAGAEAFF.

J is TRBJ2-3 and V is TRBV6-2 or TRBV6-3; 8 nucleotides agree with TRBD2. The germline V gene encodes CDR1 MNHEY and CDR2 SVGEGT. The CDR3 is 15 residues long. V lost 4 bases and J lost 5; bases outside the gene matches: 8. The CDR3, as DNA: TGTGCCAGCAGTTTTAGCGGGAAAGAGGGAGATACGCAGTATTTT. It codes for CASSFSGKEGDTQYF.